The next 20 T cell receptor beta chains were all read from a single sample in a study of blood T cell repertoires in COVID-19. Generated by immunoSEQ multiplex PCR, the TCRdb table keeps only in-frame clones and is missing some. The table records about 150,000 clones, around four fifths of them present only once. The sample comprised PBMCs or T cells enriched from blood (not recorded which). The receptors originated from a woman in her 40s who had recovered from COVID-19.

This clone turned up a few times. The chain couples TRBV7-8 to TRBJ2-6; TRBD2 is a possible D gene (5 bases). Germline V gene data show CDR1 as SGHVS and CDR2 as FQNEAQ. Trimming pared 4 bases from V and 2 bases from J, leaving 12 bases between. This CDR3 has 16 residues. CDR3 residues: CASSSFKGAGANVLTF. In DNA form, the CDR3 reads TGTGCCAGCAGCTCCTTTAAGGGAGCTGGGGCCAACGTCCTGACTTTC.

The chain is built from TRBV7-6 and TRBJ2-7, with 8 bases fitting TRBD2. CDR1 and CDR2 from the germline V gene are SGHVS and FNYEAQ. The V segment lost 4 bases and the J segment 2 bases; nucleotides outside the gene matches: 4. The CDR3 totals 14 residues. The CDR3 is CASSSGGLTYEQYF. As DNA, the CDR3 is TGTGCCAGCAGCTCGGGGGGGCTTACCTACGAGCAGTACTTC.

The V gene is TRBV5-5, the J gene TRBJ1-6; tentative D call: TRBD1 (5 bases). The length of the CDR3 is 14 residues. Trimming removed 2 bases at V and 6 bases at J, with 9 bases between. Germline lookup yields CDR1 SGHKS and CDR2 YYEKEE (reference sequence). Written as DNA, the CDR3 is TGTGCCAGCAGCTTCGGACACAGTAATTCACCCCTCCACTTT. Translation gives CASSFGHSNSPLHF. Full variable domain (outside the CDR3, taken from reference TRBV5-5 and TRBJ1-6): DAGVTQSPTHLIKTRGQQVTLRCSPISGHKSVSWYQQVLGQGPQFIFQYYEKEERGRGNFPDRFSARQFPNYSSELNVNALLLGDSALYLCASSFGHSNSPLHFGNGTRLTVT.

The chain joins TRBV27 to TRBJ2-6; the match to TRBD1 covers 11 bases. Trimming removed 5 bases from V and 2 bases from J; junction bases left unmatched: 2. The CDR3 consists of 16 residues. Germline values: CDR1 MNHEY, CDR2 SMNVEV (reference sequence). CDR3 residues: CASSRGQGAGANVLTF. In DNA, the CDR3 is TGTGCCAGCAGTCGGGGACAGGGGGCTGGGGCCAACGTCCTGACTTTC.

The V call is TRBV7-9, the J call TRBJ1-5, with 11 bases aligning to TRBD1. The CDR3 contains 15 residues. The germline V gene encodes CDR1 SEHNR and CDR2 FQNEAQ (reference sequence). With V trimmed by 2 bases and J by 5 bases, 2 bases remained unmatched. The CDR3 coding sequence is TGTGCCAGCAGCTTATTGGACAGGGGGCATCAGCCCCAGCATTTT. Protein: CASSLLDRGHQPQHF.

This chain links TRBV6-1 with TRBJ1-1, with a possible D match to TRBD1 (5 bases). Germline values: CDR1 MNHNS, CDR2 SASEGT. V was pared by 2 bases and J by 0 bases, with 10 bases between. This CDR3 is 15 amino acids long. As DNA, the CDR3 is TGTGCCAGCAGTGAATATTGGGGCCTGAACACTGAAGCTTTCTTT. It translates to CASSEYWGLNTEAFF.

V gene TRBV6-5 combines with J gene TRBJ1-2, with D possibly being TRBD1 (5 bases). V dropped 5 bases and J dropped 2 bases, with 15 bases sitting between them. Germline CDR1 MNHEY, CDR2 SVGAGI. The CDR3 spans 15 residues. The CDR3 DNA reads as TGTGCCAGCAGTCGCCTGGGCCACAGGAACTATGGCTACACCTTC. Translating it yields CASSRLGHRNYGYTF.

The V and J genes are TRBV10-3 and TRBJ2-3; D is perhaps TRBD1 (6 bases). The CDR3 sequence is 14 residues long. Trimming stripped 3 bases from V and 3 bases from J, with 10 bases between. Germline V lookup: CDR1 ENHRY, CDR2 SYGVKD. CDR3 nucleotides: TGTGCCATCAGTGATGTTACAGGGACAGATACGCAGTATTTT. Translated, it gives CAISDVTGTDTQYF.

The chain couples TRBV7-6 to TRBJ2-3; 9 bases agree with TRBD2. CDR3 length equals 16 residues. Germline assignment: CDR1 SGHVS and CDR2 FNYEAQ. V was pared by 4 bases and J by 1 base, with 6 bases of the junction left unmatched. The CDR3 region has the DNA TGTGCCAGCAGCTATCTAGCGGGGTCTGGCACAGATACGCAGTATTTT. Its protein product is CASSYLAGSGTDTQYF.

The chain employs TRBV5-4 and TRBJ2-5; the D gene is possibly TRBD1 (5 bases). With 3 bases removed from V and 5 bases from J, the gap between germline ends came to 17 bases. Germline CDR1 is SGHNT and CDR2 is YYREEE (reference sequence). The CDR3 is 15 amino acids. The CDR3, as DNA: TGTGCCAGCAGCTCCTCCCCAGGGATGACCGAGACCCAGTACTTC. This sequence encodes CASSSSPGMTETQYF.

The rearrangement joins TRBV27 to TRBJ1-6; TRBD1 aligns across 9 bases. The CDR3 has 17 amino acids. Trimming at V came to 2 bases and at J to 6 bases, leaving 8 bases not matched to a gene. CDR1 MNHEY and CDR2 SMNVEV come from the germline V gene (reference sequence). The CDR3 DNA sequence: TGTGCCAGCAGTTTAAGGGTACAGGGGGCGAGTAATTCACCCCTCCACTTT. Protein: CASSLRVQGASNSPLHF.

The rearrangement joins TRBV12-5 to TRBJ1-1; D unresolved. CDR1 and CDR2 (germline): LGHNT, FRNRAP. Trimming took 1 base from V and 1 from J, leaving 10 bases between them. This CDR3 has 15 amino acids. The CDR3 spells CASGLGIPGNTEAFF. CDR3 coding DNA: TGTGCTAGTGGTTTGGGTATCCCGGGGAACACTGAAGCTTTCTTT.

The chain uses TRBV7-9 and TRBJ1-1; D not certain. Between the trimmed V and J ends, which lost 3 bases and 0 bases, there was a span of 5 bases. The CDR3 is 13 residues long. Germline-derived CDR1 and CDR2 are SEHNR and FQNEAQ (reference sequence). The CDR3: CASSFLMNTEAFF. CDR3 coding DNA: TGTGCCAGCAGCTTCCTAATGAACACTGAAGCTTTCTTT.

The chain links TRBV6-1 to TRBJ2-1; D might be TRBD1 (6 bases). Trimming took 3 bases from V and 4 from J, leaving 13 bases between them. This CDR3 spans 15 amino acids. CDR1 is MNHNS and CDR2 is SASEGT in the germline V gene. CDR3 nucleotide sequence: TGTGCCAGCAGTGATCCGGGACACCCTTACAATGAGCAGTTCTTC. Protein sequence: CASSDPGHPYNEQFF.

The genes are TRBV18 and TRBJ1-3; 10 bases align to TRBD1. The length of the CDR3 is 15 residues. The J segment lost 2 bases and the V segment lost 3 bases, leaving 1 base of the junction unmatched. The germline V gene has CDR1 KGHSH and CDR2 LQKENI. The DNA of the CDR3 is TGTGCCAGCTCACCGACAGGGGGCCCTGGAAACACCATATATTTT. Translation gives CASSPTGGPGNTIYF.

This clone was recorded at least ten times. The V and J genes are TRBV6-1 and TRBJ1-5; a weak D match, TRBD1 (5 bases). The length of the CDR3 is 12 residues. Germline V lookup: CDR1 MNHNS, CDR2 SASEGT. Trimming left V 2 bases short and J 11 bases short, with 10 bases between. The chain's CDR3 is CASSERGRAQHF. The DNA of the CDR3 is TGTGCCAGCAGTGAACGGGGGAGGGCCCAGCATTTT.

The genes are TRBV13 and TRBJ2-1; D might be TRBD2 (5 bases). Trimming shortened V by 0 bases and J by 5 bases, and 8 bases separated the two germline ends. The CDR3 contains 14 residues. Germline assignment: CDR1 PRHDT and CDR2 FYEKMQ (reference sequence). The CDR3 region has the DNA TGTGCCAGCAGCTTAGGGGCGGGTAACAATGAGCAGTTCTTC. It translates to CASSLGAGNNEQFF.

The chain joins TRBV7-3 to TRBJ2-1, with TRBD2 matching 8 bases. Germline loops: CDR1 SGHTA, CDR2 FQGTGA. The CDR3 extends over 14 amino acids. V lost 5 bases, J lost 9 bases, and 9 bases stayed unmatched. The CDR3: CASSGREGLGEQFF. The DNA for the CDR3 is TGTGCCAGCAGCGGCCGGGAGGGCCTCGGTGAGCAGTTCTTC. The full variable domain, its missing parts supplied by reference TRBV7-3 and TRBJ2-1, is GAGVSQTPSNKVTEKGKYVELRCDPISGHTALYWYRQSLGQGPEFLIYFQGTGAADDSGLPNDRFFAVRPEGSVSTLKIQRTERGDSAVYLCASSGREGLGEQFFGPGTRLTVL.

This rearrangement joins TRBV15 to TRBJ2-2; no definite D call. Germline lookup yields CDR1 LNHNV and CDR2 YYDKDF (reference sequence). The CDR3 runs 18 residues. V gave up 0 bases and J gave up 1 base, with 15 bases separating them. The CDR3, as DNA: TGTGCCACCAGCAGAGATTTAAGTACAGTCTGGAACACCGGGGAGCTGTTTTTT. It encodes CATSRDLSTVWNTGELFF.

This chain joins TRBV7-9 and TRBJ2-3; 9 positions agree with TRBD1. The CDR3 has 15 residues. The V gene end was trimmed by 5 bases and the J gene end by 1 base; junction bases not matched to a gene: 4. Germline loops: CDR1 SEHNR, CDR2 FQNEAQ (reference sequence). CDR3 protein: CASSPRDRGTDTQYF. CDR3 bases: TGTGCCAGCAGCCCCCGGGACAGGGGCACAGATACGCAGTATTTT.